This section outlines one T cell receptor beta chain sequence together with its context. The data derive from a study of blood T cell repertoires in COVID-19. TCRdb's copy holds only in-frame clones and misses some; the assay was immunoSEQ multiplex PCR. The sample lists about 210,000 clones; roughly four fifths were seen once. The CDR3 totals 18 residues. The V and J ends lost 5 bases and 1 base, in that order; junction bases with no gene match: 11. From germline, CDR1 is SGHVS and CDR2 FQNEAQ. This TCR was sampled from a middle-aged woman with acute or convalescent COVID-19. The chain combines TRBV7-8 with TRBJ1-5, with TRBD1 matching 10 bases. Sequencing used peripheral blood. The CDR3 nucleotides are TGTGCCAGCAGCGAACGGGACAGGGGAATTATGAGCAATCAGCCCCAGCATTTT. Translation: CASSERDRGIMSNQPQHF.